These 27 T cell receptor beta chains were sequenced from one sample in a study of T cells after yellow fever vaccination. In TCRdb, the 5' RACE reads were re-called with MiXCR into one record per CDR3 protein. The repertoire holds hundreds of thousands of distinct CDR3 sequences, with 6.2% as singletons. The sample was PBMCs, taken 5 days after the yellow fever booster vaccination. These receptors all come from a young man who received the YFV17D yellow fever vaccine.

This clonotype was counted a few times. This chain uses TRBV5-1 with TRBJ2-1, with 9 bases aligning to TRBD2. The CDR3 is 15 amino acids. The germline CDR1 and CDR2 sequences are SGHRS and YFSETQ. The ends lost 4 bases at V and 7 bases at J; junction bases unmatched: 9. For the CDR3, the DNA is TGCGCCAGCAGCCCCACGGCGGGGGGGGCAAATGAGCAGTTCTTC. It encodes CASSPTAGGANEQFF.

With regard to this clonotype: Since a much larger clone is just one base distant, this may be a read error. The genes are TRBV20-1 and TRBJ2-7, with 8 bases identical to TRBD2. CDR1 DFQATT and CDR2 SNEGSKA come from the germline V gene (reference sequence). This CDR3 region has 18 residues. CDR3 residues: CCASGGGAGALGSYEQYF. CDR3 DNA: TGCTGTGCTAGTGGGGGGGGAGCGGGAGCCTTAGGCTCCTACGAGCAGTACTTC.

This clonotype has only a few counts. The V and J genes are TRBV20-1 and TRBJ2-7, with 7 bases that match TRBD1. Germline V gene lookup returns CDR1 DFQATT and CDR2 SNEGSKA (reference sequence). The CDR3 extends over 15 amino acids. Trimming removed 2 bases from V and 0 bases from J; junction bases left unmatched: 7. The DNA of the CDR3 is TGCAGTGCTAGATCAGACAGGGTTCCCTCCTACGAGCAGTACTTC. This gives the protein CSARSDRVPSYEQYF.

In the case of this clonotype: The junction and the germline gene differ at one end; a read error may be behind it. The rearrangement joins TRBV20-1 to TRBJ2-1; 11 bases fit TRBD2. The CDR3 is 16 residues long. Germline V gives CDR1 DFQATT, CDR2 SNEGSKA (reference sequence). The CDR3 loop is CCAPTSSGRNYNEQFF. DNA of the CDR3: TGCTGTGCTCCGACCTCTAGCGGGAGGAACTACAATGAGCAGTTCTTC.

This clonotype was observed at least ten times. The V gene is TRBV20-1, the J gene TRBJ2-1, with 8 bases matching TRBD2. The CDR3 length is 13 residues. J lost 9 bases, V lost 4 bases, and 8 bases had no gene match. Germline CDR1 reads DFQATT; CDR2 reads SNEGSKA (reference sequence). Here the CDR3 reads CSAIPGLDFEQFF. In DNA form, the CDR3 reads TGCAGTGCTATACCGGGACTAGACTTTGAGCAGTTCTTC.

This clonotype was counted many times. The V and J genes are TRBV4-3 and TRBJ2-3; a possible D gene is TRBD2 (5 bases). This CDR3 is built from 16 residues. V lost 4 bases to trimming and J lost 0 bases, with 14 bases between them. Germline-derived CDR1 and CDR2 are LGHNA and YSLEER. DNA of the CDR3: TGCGCCAGCAGCCGGGAGCCGATAACTAGCACAGATACGCAGTATTTT. Its protein is CASSREPITSTDTQYF.

This clonotype was detected ten times or more. The chain carries TRBV6-4 and TRBJ1-3, with D hard to call. Trimming shortened V by 6 bases and J by 8 bases, and 11 bases separated the two germline ends. CDR1 is MRHNA, CDR2 SNTAGT, per germline. The CDR3 has 12 amino acids. Written as DNA, the CDR3 is TGTGCCAGCAGCCACACGGGAGACACCATATATTTT. Its protein product is CASSHTGDTIYF.

There are many counts of this clonotype. V gene TRBV7-9 combines with J gene TRBJ2-7; the match to TRBD1 covers 8 bases. After removal of 2 bases from V and 2 bases from J, the junction contained 5 bases not matched to a gene. CDR3 length: 15 residues. Germline CDR1 SEHNR, CDR2 FQNEAQ (reference sequence). Here the CDR3 DNA reads TGTGCCAGCAGCTTATACCGGGACAGGACCTACGAGCAGTACTTC. Amino acid sequence: CASSLYRDRTYEQYF.

This clonotype has ten or more counts. The chain carries TRBV29-1 and TRBJ2-7, with 13 bases matching TRBD2. The germline CDR1 and CDR2 sequences are SQVTM and ANQGSEA. V shed 4 bases, J shed 6 bases, and the junction held 9 bases outside the gene matches. CDR3 length equals 15 residues. DNA of the CDR3: TGCAGCGTTGGATCCGGGACTAGCGGGATCGGCGAGCAGTACTTC. Its translation is CSVGSGTSGIGEQYF.

This clonotype was recorded at least ten times. The chain links TRBV19 to TRBJ2-3; D tentatively reads TRBD1 or TRBD2 (5 bases each). There are 16 residues in the CDR3. V shed 1 base and J shed 0 bases, with 11 bases lying between them. Germline CDR1 is LNHDA and CDR2 is SQIVND (reference sequence). CDR3 sequence (DNA): TGTGCCAGTAGTATAGGGGTCGGGGCCAGCACAGATACGCAGTATTTT. The encoded protein is CASSIGVGASTDTQYF.

In this sample, this clonotype turned up a few times. The chain carries TRBV5-1 and TRBJ2-6; D possibly corresponds to TRBD1 (5 bases). This CDR3 contains 19 residues. V was pared by 0 bases and J by 1 base, with 17 bases between. Germline CDR1 SGHRS, CDR2 YFSETQ. The DNA for the CDR3 is TGCGCCAGCAGCTTGGAAGGGGTGGGGCGCGTGTCTGGGGCCAACGTCCTGACTTTC. Its translation is CASSLEGVGRVSGANVLTF.

CDR3 bases: TGTGCCAGCAGCCCCGCGATGAGCGGCTGGAAATACTTC. This codes for CASSPAMSGWKYF. The rearrangement links TRBV5-6 to TRBJ2-4, with D perhaps TRBD2 (5 bases). V was cut by 4 bases and J by 16 bases, with 21 bases left in between. This CDR3 contains 13 residues. Germline V gene data show CDR1 as SGHDT and CDR2 as YYEEEE.

Only a few counts were recorded for this clonotype. The chain has TRBV19 and TRBJ1-1; the D is unclear. The CDR3 runs to 12 residues. The germline gives CDR1 LNHDA, CDR2 SQIVND (reference sequence). V lost 3 bases, J lost 8 bases, and 10 bases lay in between. The CDR3 loop is CASSIPFREAFF. The DNA for the CDR3 is TGTGCCAGTAGTATTCCTTTCAGAGAAGCTTTCTTT.

This clonotype was seen at least ten times. The chain employs TRBV20-1 and TRBJ1-2; a weak D match, TRBD1 (5 bases). Germline V gene lookup returns CDR1 DFQATT and CDR2 SNEGSKA (reference sequence). CDR3 length: 13 amino acids. The CDR3 here is CSRNIAGRYGYTF. The CDR3, as DNA: TGCTCCCGAAATATAGCAGGGCGATATGGCTACACCTTC.

V is TRBV11-2 and J is TRBJ2-5; 7 bases are a match to TRBD2. The J segment lost 5 bases and the V segment lost 1 base, leaving 10 bases of the junction unmatched. The CDR3 is 16 amino acids. CDR1 SGHAT and CDR2 FQNNGV come from the germline V gene. The CDR3 nucleotides read TGTGCCAGCAGCTTAGGGACTAGTCCCATCCTGGAGACCCAGTACTTC. Its translation: CASSLGTSPILETQYF.

This clonotype was counted ten times or more. This chain uses TRBV5-1 with TRBJ2-7, with 9 bases fitting TRBD1. Germline V gene sequence: CDR1 SGHRS, CDR2 YFSETQ. This CDR3 comprises 16 residues. The V and J ends lost 0 bases and 2 bases, in that order; junction bases with no gene match: 6. The DNA of the CDR3 is TGCGCCAGCAGCTTGGGGACAGGGGTATTGACCTACGAGCAGTACTTC. It specifies CASSLGTGVLTYEQYF.

This chain connects TRBV24-1 to TRBJ2-3; unclear D gene. Trimming left V 0 bases short and J 2 bases short, with 5 bases between. The CDR3 is made up of 14 amino acids. Looked up from germline, CDR1 is KGHDR and CDR2 is SFDVKD. CDR3 loop: CATSDLAPTDTQYF. DNA of the CDR3: TGTGCCACCAGTGATTTGGCCCCCACAGATACGCAGTATTTT.

The chain employs TRBV18 and TRBJ2-7; D possibly corresponds to TRBD1 (5 bases). This CDR3 contains 14 residues. V lost 2 bases and J 6 bases, leaving 14 bases between the germline ends. Germline V CDR1 and CDR2: KGHSH, LQKENI. Here the CDR3 DNA reads TGTGCCAGCTCACCAGGCGGCACCCAGGGCGAGCAGTACTTC. Translating it yields CASSPGGTQGEQYF.

The chain has TRBV6-6 and TRBJ2-4; no reliable D call. The V end was cut by 5 bases, the J end by 6 bases, with 11 bases between. The CDR3 loop spans 13 amino acids. CDR1 and CDR2 (germline): MNHNY, SVGAGI (reference sequence). The CDR3 reads CASSTLKGNIQYF. CDR3 coding DNA: TGTGCCAGCAGTACACTCAAAGGAAACATTCAGTACTTC.

This chain joins TRBV2 and TRBJ2-2; D might be TRBD2 (6 bases). V was pared by 4 bases and J by 8 bases, with 17 bases between. The V gene's germline CDR1 is SNHLY and CDR2 FYNNEI. CDR3 size: 15 residues. The CDR3 DNA is TGTGCCAGCAGTGGGGTAGCGGTCGTATCTGGGGAGCTGTTTTTT. Residues: CASSGVAVVSGELFF.

About this clonotype: Relative to the germline gene, one junction end is altered; a read error may explain this. J is TRBJ1-2 and V is TRBV20-1; 8 bases fit TRBD1. Germline V CDR1 and CDR2: DFQATT, SNEGSKA (reference sequence). This CDR3 has 14 amino acids. CDR3 amino acids: CSARRTGHDYGYIF. The CDR3, as DNA: TGCAGTGCTAGAAGGACAGGGCATGACTATGGCTACATCTTC.

The chain couples TRBV13 to TRBJ2-5; 12 nucleotides match TRBD2. V gave up 3 bases and J gave up 2 bases; unmatched junction bases: 4. CDR1 is PRHDT and CDR2 is FYEKMQ in the germline V gene (reference sequence). The CDR3 is made up of 16 amino acids. Here the CDR3 DNA reads TGTGCCAGCAGCTTTAGCGGACTAGCGGGGCAAGAGACCCAGTACTTC. This codes for CASSFSGLAGQETQYF. The whole variable domain, remainder taken from reference TRBV13 and TRBJ2-5, is AAGVIQSPRHLIKEKRETATLKCYPIPRHDTVYWYQQGPGQDPQFLISFYEKMQSDKGSIPDRFSAQQFSDYHSELNMSSLELGDSALYFCASSFSGLAGQETQYFGPGTRLLVL.

This clonotype occurred many times. The genes are TRBV7-2 and TRBJ2-5, with 9 bases identical to TRBD1. The trim removed 4 bases at V and 8 bases at J, leaving 8 bases unmatched. This CDR3 contains 14 residues. The V gene's germline CDR1 is SGHTA and CDR2 FQGNSA. CDR3 loop: CASSYVGTGRTQYF. The CDR3 DNA is TGTGCCAGCAGCTACGTCGGGACAGGGAGAACCCAGTACTTC. The entire variable domain, with the rest obtained from reference TRBV7-2 and TRBJ2-5, is as follows: GAGVSQSPSNKVTEKGKDVELRCDPISGHTALYWYRQSLGQGLEFLIYFQGNSAPDKSGLPSDRFSAERTGGSVSTLTIQRTQQEDSAVYLCASSYVGTGRTQYFGPGTRLLVL.

Remarks on this clonotype: A junction boundary mismatches the germline segment, possibly from a read error. The rearrangement links TRBV5-1 to TRBJ2-3, with D perhaps matching TRBD1 (7 bases). This CDR3 has 14 amino acids. Germline values: CDR1 SGHRS, CDR2 YFSETQ. The CDR3 DNA reads TGCGCCAGCAGCTGGCGGGACAGCAAAGATACGCAGTATTTT. Its translation is CASSWRDSKDTQYF.

The chain links TRBV12-5 to TRBJ2-1; the D gene could be TRBD1 or TRBD2 (7 bases each). There are 14 residues in the CDR3. Trimming pared 9 bases from V and 5 bases from J, leaving 17 bases between. CDR1 and CDR2 (germline): LGHNT, FRNRAP. The CDR3 nucleotides read TGTGCTAGGGGAGGGGGCGGGAATGACAATGAGCAGTTCTTC. It is translated as CARGGGGNDNEQFF.

This clonotype was counted only a few times. The rearrangement joins TRBV12-5 to TRBJ2-1, with D maybe TRBD1 (6 bases). V shed 3 bases and J shed 2 bases, with 17 bases lying between them. Per the germline V gene, CDR1 is LGHNT and CDR2 is FRNRAP. This CDR3 spans 17 amino acids. The CDR3 loop reads CASGFTASGTPYNEQFF. CDR3 nucleotide sequence: TGTGCTAGTGGTTTTACCGCTTCAGGGACACCCTACAATGAGCAGTTCTTC.

This clonotype was picked up many times. This sequence joins TRBV29-1 and TRBJ2-7; either TRBD1 or TRBD2 may supply D (7 bases each). CDR3 length equals 13 residues. V was trimmed by 7 bases and J by 6 bases, leaving 19 bases between them. Germline lookup yields CDR1 SQVTM and CDR2 ANQGSEA. Here the CDR3 reads CSAAAGGVGEQYF. For the CDR3, the DNA is TGCAGCGCAGCGGCAGGGGGGGTGGGCGAGCAGTACTTC.